This is a list of T cell receptor beta chains from one sample in a study of post-analysis software for immune sequencing data. Via MiXCR, TCRdb re-called the PCR reads, giving one row per CDR3 protein. This repertoire shows about 460,000 distinct CDR3 sequences, roughly 45% found once; its top ten account for around 10%. Sequencing input: blood. All receptors derive from a girl between 10 and 17 years old with multiple sclerosis. Each CDR3 is given with its conserved first and last residue. D genes are given only for firm matches. Where a row states a size, it is once, few, many or the class of an expanded clone; other rows omit it.

d_call j_call v_call clone_size cdr3_nt cdr3_aa
. TRBJ2-5 TRBV7-2 . TGTGCCAGCAGCTTAGCGTTACCGTACCAAGAGACCCAGTACTTC CASSLALPYQETQYF
TRBD1 TRBJ2-3 TRBV29-1 . TGCAGCGCCACACAGGGGGACGCGCAGTATTTT CSATQGDAQYF
. TRBJ1-5 TRBV20-1 . TGCAGCGCTGCCCTCCTCGACAGCAATCAGCCCCAGCATTTT CSAALLDSNQPQHF
. TRBJ2-5 TRBV29-1 . TGCAGCGTTGAAGTGGAGGGGGGATGGACCCAGTACTTC CSVEVEGGWTQYF
TRBD2 TRBJ2-3 TRBV6-1 . TGTGCCAGCAGTGATCCAGCACCAGCGGGAGGGATAGATACGCAGTATTTT CASSDPAPAGGIDTQYF
TRBD2 TRBJ2-1 TRBV12-3/TRBV12-4 few TGTGCCAGCAGTTTGTTATCTAGCGGACCAAACAATGAGCAGTTCTTC CASSLLSSGPNNEQFF
. TRBJ2-5 TRBV5-1 . TGCGCCAGCAGCTCGCCGATCACGAGGGGGACCCAGTACTTC CASSSPITRGTQYF
. TRBJ2-7 TRBV5-1 . TGCGCCAGCAGGCTGGGTGGAACCACCTACGAGCAGTACTTC CASRLGGTTYEQYF
. TRBJ2-3 TRBV5-1 once TGCGCCAGCAGCTTGTTCCCCCTAGGGGGGAGAGACACAGATACGCAGTATTTT CASSLFPLGGRDTDTQYF
. TRBJ2-1 TRBV7-3 few TGTGCCAGCAGCTTAGGTGCGGGCCCGAGCTCCTACAATGAGCAGTTCTTC CASSLGAGPSSYNEQFF
. TRBJ2-3 TRBV20-1 . TGCAGTGCTCTGACTAGTGGAAAAGATACGCAGTATTTT CSALTSGKDTQYF
. TRBJ1-4 TRBV7-8 . TGTGCCAGCCAATCAACAGGGTTGAGGACAACTAATGAAAAACTGTTTTTT CASQSTGLRTTNEKLFF
. TRBJ2-7 TRBV20-1 . TGCAGTGCTCAGGCCTCTAACGGGAGTACTATGCAGTACTTC CSAQASNGSTMQYF
TRBD1 TRBJ2-5 TRBV7-2 . TGTGCCAGCAGCTCACAGGGGTTCGGGGAGACCCAGTACTTC CASSSQGFGETQYF
TRBD2 TRBJ2-7 TRBV7-3 . TGTGCCAGCAGTCCTCCACTACTAGCGGTTAAGACCTACGAGCAGTACTTC CASSPPLLAVKTYEQYF
TRBD2 TRBJ2-1 TRBV6-5 few TGTGCCAGCAGAACCTCGGCGGGAGTGGTGAATGAGCAGTTCTTC CASRTSAGVVNEQFF
. TRBJ2-7 TRBV9 . TGTGCCAGCAGCGTAGGATCCAGAACGTCCTACGAGCAGTACTTC CASSVGSRTSYEQYF
. TRBJ2-7 TRBV7-9 . TGTGCCAGCAGCCGCCCCGCCAGGGGAGACTACGAGCAGTACTTC CASSRPARGDYEQYF
. TRBJ1-4 TRBV5-1 . TGCGCCAGCAGCTTGGTCCAGGGCGGGGAAAAACTGTTTTTT CASSLVQGGEKLFF
. TRBJ2-2 TRBV9 . TGTGCCAGCAGCGTAGAGGGACATAACACCGGGGAGCTGTTTTTT CASSVEGHNTGELFF
. TRBJ2-2 TRBV28 . TGTGCCAGCAGTCTCCGGGTCCAGGGGCTGACCGGGGAGCTGTTTTTT CASSLRVQGLTGELFF
TRBD1 TRBJ1-6 TRBV28 few TGTGCCAGCACCGCACAGGGGACCTACTCACCCCTCCACTTT CASTAQGTYSPLHF
TRBD1 TRBJ1-4 TRBV25-1 . TGTGCCACATATTCCATCGACAGGGGCGAAGAAAAACTGTTTTTT CATYSIDRGEEKLFF
. TRBJ1-5 TRBV20-1 few TGCAGTGCTAGAGACGGGGGGGTCAATCAGCCCCAGCATTTT CSARDGGVNQPQHF
. TRBJ2-5 TRBV3-1 . TGTGCCAGCACATCTTTGGGGGAGACCCAGTACTTC CASTSLGETQYF
TRBD1 TRBJ2-7 TRBV20-1 many TGCAGTGCCGAAATATCCCAGGGGGCGGCGGGTGAGCAGTACTTC CSAEISQGAAGEQYF
TRBD1 TRBJ1-1 TRBV28 once TGTGCCAGCAGTTTAGCCCCGGACAGGGACACTGAAGCTTTCTTT CASSLAPDRDTEAFF
TRBD1 TRBJ1-4 TRBV27 . TGTGCCAGCAGTTTATATGGGACAGGTTGGGGAGGTGAAAAACTGTTTTTT CASSLYGTGWGGEKLFF
. TRBJ2-5 TRBV5-1 few TGCGCCCGCGGTATGGCCCGAGAGACCCAGTACTTC CARGMARETQYF
. TRBJ2-1 TRBV4-3 . TGCGCCAGCAGCCAACCGGGGGCCTTTGGTAATGAGCAGTTCTTC CASSQPGAFGNEQFF
. TRBJ2-1 TRBV6-1 . TGTGCCAGCAGTGAAGCGAGGGTGGGTGAGCAGTTCTTC CASSEARVGEQFF
. TRBJ2-7 TRBV6-1 . TGTGCCAGCAGTGAGACTTCCCTTTATGAGCAGTACTTC CASSETSLYEQYF
. TRBJ2-3 TRBV29-1 . TGCAGCGTTGAAGAGCCCACTAGCCCCGTACTTGATCACACAGATACGCAGTATTTT CSVEEPTSPVLDHTDTQYF
. TRBJ2-1 TRBV5-1 . TGCGCCAGCAGCCCTACTTCCAACTCCTACAATGAGCAGTTCTTC CASSPTSNSYNEQFF
TRBD1 TRBJ2-1 TRBV5-1 . TGCGCCAGCAGCTTGGGTGAAGGGGGCTACCTATACAATGAGCAGTTCTTC CASSLGEGGYLYNEQFF
. TRBJ2-7 TRBV5-6 few TGTGCCAGCAGCTTTGATCAGAAGGCCTACGAGCAGTACTTC CASSFDQKAYEQYF
TRBD1 TRBJ1-4 TRBV12-3/TRBV12-4 . TGTGCCAGCAGTTCCGGGACAGGCATTAATGAAAAACTGTTTTTT CASSSGTGINEKLFF
. TRBJ2-7 TRBV3-1 . TGTGCCAGCAGCCAAACCCAAAGGGGGACTACCGAGCAGTACTTC CASSQTQRGTTEQYF